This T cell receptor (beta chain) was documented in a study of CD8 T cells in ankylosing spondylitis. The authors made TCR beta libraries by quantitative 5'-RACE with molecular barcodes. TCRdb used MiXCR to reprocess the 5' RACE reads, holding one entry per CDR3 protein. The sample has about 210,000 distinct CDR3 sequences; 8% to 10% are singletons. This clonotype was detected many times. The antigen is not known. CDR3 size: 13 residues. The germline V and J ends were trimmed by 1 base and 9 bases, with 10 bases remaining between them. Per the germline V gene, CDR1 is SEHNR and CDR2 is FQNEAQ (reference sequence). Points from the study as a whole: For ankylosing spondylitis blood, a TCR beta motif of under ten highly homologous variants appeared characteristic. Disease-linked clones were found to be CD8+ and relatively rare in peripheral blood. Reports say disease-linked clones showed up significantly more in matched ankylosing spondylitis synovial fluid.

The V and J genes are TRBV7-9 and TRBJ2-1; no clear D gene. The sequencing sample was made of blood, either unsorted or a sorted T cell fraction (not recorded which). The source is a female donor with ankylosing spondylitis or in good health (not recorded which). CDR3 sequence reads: CASSLGSHGEQFF. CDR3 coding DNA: TGTGCCAGCAGCTTAGGTAGCCATGGTGAGCAGTTCTTC.